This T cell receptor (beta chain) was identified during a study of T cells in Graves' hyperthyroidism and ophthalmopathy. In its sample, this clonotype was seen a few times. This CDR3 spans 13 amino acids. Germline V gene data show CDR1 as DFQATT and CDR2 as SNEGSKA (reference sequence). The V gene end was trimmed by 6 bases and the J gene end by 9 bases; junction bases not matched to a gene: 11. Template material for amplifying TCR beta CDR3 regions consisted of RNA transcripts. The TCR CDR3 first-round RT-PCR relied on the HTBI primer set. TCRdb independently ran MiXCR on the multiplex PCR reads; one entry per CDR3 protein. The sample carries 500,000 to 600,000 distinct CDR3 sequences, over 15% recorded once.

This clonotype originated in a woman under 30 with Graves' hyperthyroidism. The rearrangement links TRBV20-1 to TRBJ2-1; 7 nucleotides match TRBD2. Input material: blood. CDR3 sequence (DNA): TGCAGTGCCCCGGATCCTAGCGGCCCTGAGCAGTTCTTC. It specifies CSAPDPSGPEQFF.